This T cell receptor (beta chain) was retrieved from a study of blood T cell repertoires in COVID-19. Whole-study context: There were acute and convalescent COVID-19 samples, and they came from the United States, Italy and Spain. The analysed material was cDNA or gDNA that came from T cells, B-cell-depleted T cells, or PBMCs.

Per the original data handling: Estimated nucleated cell counts came from reference gene primer amplification. Assay: immunoSEQ multiplex PCR; the TCRdb copy retains only in-frame clones and omits some. From that table come the V and J calls and clone size; the DNA was used to work out D and trimming. The sample gives 140,000 to 150,000 clones, under 90% of which show up once; 7% to 10% is in the top ten. The CDR3 loop spans 18 amino acids. V trimming: 6 bases; J trimming: 7 bases; junction bases outside the gene matches: 16. Germline V CDR1 and CDR2: SGHTA, FQGNSA. The sequenced sample consisted of peripheral blood. This chain joins TRBV7-2 and TRBJ2-7; 15 bases line up with TRBD2. The TCR was taken from a human donor in a cohort sampled during active COVID-19. CDR3 bases: TGTGCCAGCAGTTCGCCGGGACTAGCGGGAGGTACTCCGCGGGAGCAGTACTTC. Its translation is CASSSPGLAGGTPREQYF.